The 16 T cell receptor beta chains below come from one sample, sequenced in a study of blood T cell repertoires in COVID-19 (dated by TCRdb to the early 2020s). Libraries were constructed by the immunoSEQ multiplex PCR assay. Held by TCRdb, this immuneACCESS table contains in-frame sequences only and omits some clones. Under half of the omission traces to an unresolved V gene where checked; the cause of the rest is unknown. This sample holds about 130,000 clones; around 89% were observed only once. The ten largest clonotypes hold 2.5% to 3.5% of the sample. The specimen was peripheral blood. Receptors originate from a man between 60 and 70 years old with active or convalescent COVID-19.

With regard to this clone: The junction shows a germline mismatch at one end, possibly a read error. V and J are TRBV7-2 and TRBJ1-1, with 7 bases matching TRBD1. In germline, CDR1 is SGHTA, CDR2 FQGNSA. The CDR3 spans 14 residues. CDR3 in amino acids: CASRLGTANTEAFF. The CDR3, as DNA: TGTGCCAGCAGATTAGGGACAGCGAACACTGAAGCTTTCTTT.

The rearrangement joins TRBV3-1 (or the pseudogene TRBV3-2) to TRBJ1-4; D possibly corresponds to TRBD1 (6 bases). Trimming stripped 6 bases from V and 4 bases from J, with 12 bases between. Germline CDR1 LGHDT, CDR2 YNNKEL (reference sequence). The CDR3 extends over 14 amino acids. Here the CDR3 reads CASRSGHLNEKLFF. DNA of the CDR3: TGTGCCAGCAGGTCGGGACACCTTAATGAAAAACTGTTTTTT.

V usage is TRBV27 and J usage is TRBJ2-6; TRBD2 is a possible D gene (6 bases). The CDR3 length is 20 residues. Germline values: CDR1 MNHEY, CDR2 SMNVEV (reference sequence). V shed 5 bases and J shed 0 bases, with 23 bases lying between them. DNA of the CDR3: TGTGCCAGCAGTCCCCTTGCGGCGGGACCTTGGAGCTCTGGGGCCAACGTCCTGACTTTC. This encodes CASSPLAAGPWSSGANVLTF. Drawing the rest from reference TRBV27 and TRBJ2-6, the complete variable domain is EAQVTQNPRYLITVTGKKLTVTCSQNMNHEYMSWYRQDPGLGLRQIYYSMNVEVTDKGDVPEGYKVSRKEKRNFPLILESPSPNQTSLYFCASSPLAAGPWSSGANVLTFGAGSRLTVL.

The genes are TRBV9 and TRBJ2-3, with D perhaps TRBD1 (5 bases). In germline, CDR1 is SGDLS, CDR2 YYNGEE. The CDR3 loop spans 13 amino acids. The ends were cut back, 4 bases at V and 7 bases at J, with 13 bases in the middle. CDR3 sequence reads: CASSPAGLNTQYF. CDR3 DNA sequence: TGTGCCAGCAGCCCCGCAGGGCTAAATACGCAGTATTTT.

The V and J genes are TRBV2 and TRBJ1-1, with D unclear. Germline CDR1 and CDR2: SNHLY and FYNNEI. The V end lost 7 bases, the J end lost 0 bases, and 9 bases lay between the germline ends. The CDR3 length is 13 residues. The CDR3 nucleotides read TGTGCCAGCAACGGCAGGCTGAACACTGAAGCTTTCTTT. The encoded protein is CASNGRLNTEAFF.

The chain carries TRBV5-1 and TRBJ2-2; weak D call: TRBD2 (6 bases). CDR1 is SGHRS and CDR2 is YFSETQ in the germline V gene. V was pared by 5 bases and J by 5 bases, with 19 bases between. The CDR3 has 16 amino acids. CDR3 DNA: TGCGCCAGCAGAAACACTGATCTAGCGTCGACCGGGGAGCTGTTTTTT. Translation gives CASRNTDLASTGELFF.

The V and J genes are TRBV2 and TRBJ1-2; 9 bases are shared with TRBD1. V was pared by 8 bases and J by 8 bases, with 3 bases of the junction left unmatched. CDR3 size: 11 residues. CDR1 and CDR2 (germline): SNHLY, FYNNEI. The CDR3 region has the DNA TGTGCCAGCGGGACAGGGCGCGGCTACACCTTC. Translation: CASGTGRGYTF.

This chain connects TRBV6-1 to TRBJ1-1, with a tentative D call TRBD1 (6 bases). Germline V gene sequence: CDR1 MNHNS, CDR2 SASEGT. With 2 bases removed from V and 3 bases from J, the gap between germline ends came to 10 bases. The CDR3 spans 14 residues. For the CDR3, the DNA is TGTGCCAGCAGTGAATCCCCAGGGGACACTGAAGCTTTCTTT. Residues: CASSESPGDTEAFF.

This chain links TRBV11-2 with TRBJ2-5; 7 bases fit TRBD2. This CDR3 contains 12 residues. CDR1 is SGHAT and CDR2 is FQNNGV in the germline V gene. The trim removed 9 bases at V and 5 bases at J, leaving 6 bases unmatched. CDR3 region: CASRLAGETQYF. In DNA, the CDR3 is TGTGCCAGTCGACTAGCAGGGGAGACCCAGTACTTC. Filled out from reference TRBV11-2 and TRBJ2-5, the complete variable domain reads EAGVAQSPRYKIIEKRQSVAFWCNPISGHATLYWYQQILGQGPKLLIQFQNNGVVDDSQLPKDRFSAERLKGVDSTLKIQPAKLEDSAVYLCASRLAGETQYFGPGTRLLVL.

The rearrangement joins TRBV9 to TRBJ1-4; the D is unclear. V dropped 0 bases and J dropped 1 base, with 7 bases sitting between them. CDR3 length: 15 amino acids. Germline V gene lookup returns CDR1 SGDLS and CDR2 YYNGEE. In DNA, the CDR3 is TGTGCCAGCAGCGTAGGGGCCCAAACTAATGAAAAACTGTTTTTT. Its protein is CASSVGAQTNEKLFF.

This CDR3 is CASSLTQGAALHF. The CDR3, as DNA: TGTGCCAGCAGCTTAACCCAGGGGGCCGCCCTCCACTTT. This chain uses TRBV7-3 with TRBJ1-6, with 8 bases fitting TRBD1. The CDR3 sequence is 13 residues long. The junction had 3 bases not matched to a gene; V was cut back by 0 bases and J by 14 bases. Germline-derived CDR1 and CDR2 are SGHTA and FQGTGA. Using reference TRBV7-3 and TRBJ1-6 for the parts outside the CDR3, the full variable domain is GAGVSQTPSNKVTEKGKYVELRCDPISGHTALYWYRQSLGQGPEFLIYFQGTGAADDSGLPNDRFFAVRPEGSVSTLKIQRTERGDSAVYLCASSLTQGAALHFGNGTRLTVT.

The chain uses TRBV28 and TRBJ1-4, with TRBD1 matching 7 bases. The CDR3 totals 14 residues. The ends lost 4 bases at V and 7 bases at J; junction bases unmatched: 6. Germline CDR1 MDHEN, CDR2 SYDVKM. In nucleotides, the CDR3 is TGTGCCAGCAGTTCCCCGGGACAGAGTGAAAAACTGTTTTTT. This encodes CASSSPGQSEKLFF.

This chain connects TRBV15 to TRBJ2-3; 8 bases fit TRBD1. V lost 1 base to trimming and J lost 6 bases; unmatched junction nucleotides: 6. The CDR3 runs to 15 residues. CDR1 LNHNV and CDR2 YYDKDF come from the germline V gene (reference sequence). CDR3 region: CATSRVTGGKDTQYF. CDR3 nucleotides: TGTGCCACCAGCAGAGTCACAGGGGGTAAGGATACGCAGTATTTT.

A few counts support this clone. The chain employs TRBV4-1 and TRBJ2-2; 13 bases line up with TRBD2. Germline V gene sequence: CDR1 MGHRA, CDR2 YSYEKL. The ends lost 3 bases at V and 0 bases at J; junction bases unmatched: 7. The CDR3 extends over 19 amino acids. The CDR3 loop reads CASSQRSGTSGTNTGELFF. CDR3 DNA sequence: TGCGCCAGCAGCCAGAGATCCGGGACTAGCGGGACGAACACCGGGGAGCTGTTTTTT.

The V call is TRBV3-1 (or the pseudogene TRBV3-2), the J call TRBJ1-1; D is uncertain. V lost 1 base and J 5 bases, leaving 11 bases between the germline ends. The CDR3 extends over 14 amino acids. The V gene's germline CDR1 is LGHDT and CDR2 YNNKEL (reference sequence). The CDR3 loop is CASSQARGRTEAFF. The CDR3 nucleotides read TGTGCCAGCAGCCAAGCCCGGGGTCGGACTGAAGCTTTCTTT.

The rearrangement links TRBV19 to TRBJ2-1; 7 nucleotides agree with TRBD2. V was clipped by 9 bases and J by 10 bases; unmatched bases: 12. Germline assignment: CDR1 LNHDA and CDR2 SQIVND (reference sequence). The CDR3 spans 13 residues. CDR3 region: CASRQAGVEEQFF. The CDR3 bases are TGTGCCAGCCGCCAGGCGGGAGTGGAAGAGCAGTTCTTC.